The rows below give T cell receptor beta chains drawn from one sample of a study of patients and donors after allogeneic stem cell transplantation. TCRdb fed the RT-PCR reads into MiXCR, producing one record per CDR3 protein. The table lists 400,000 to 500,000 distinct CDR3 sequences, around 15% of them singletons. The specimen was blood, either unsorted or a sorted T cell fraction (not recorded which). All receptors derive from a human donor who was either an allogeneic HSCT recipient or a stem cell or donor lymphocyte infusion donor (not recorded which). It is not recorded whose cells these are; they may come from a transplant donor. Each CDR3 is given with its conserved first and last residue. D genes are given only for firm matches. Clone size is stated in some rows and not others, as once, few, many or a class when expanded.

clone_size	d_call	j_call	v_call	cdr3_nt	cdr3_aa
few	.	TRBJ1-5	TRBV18	TGTGCCAGCTCACCACGCGGAAACAATCAGCCCCAGCATTTT	CASSPRGNNQPQHF
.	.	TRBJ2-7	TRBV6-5	TGTGCCAGCAGTTACTCGCGTTTCAGGCTCTACGGGGAGCAGTACTTC	CASSYSRFRLYGEQYF
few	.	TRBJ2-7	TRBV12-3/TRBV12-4	TGTGCCAGCAGTTTCTCTCTTCGCTACGAGCAGTACTTC	CASSFSLRYEQYF
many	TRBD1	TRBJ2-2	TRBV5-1	TGTGCCAGCAGCTTAGGGGGCTTGAACACCGGGGAGCTGTTTTTT	CASSLGGLNTGELFF
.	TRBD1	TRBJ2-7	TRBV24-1	TGTGCCACCAGTGCCCGGACAGGGCGGCAGTACTTC	CATSARTGRQYF
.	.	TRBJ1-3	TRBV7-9	TGTGCCAGCAGCTTAGCTGGTGGAGGAGACACCATATATTTT	CASSLAGGGDTIYF
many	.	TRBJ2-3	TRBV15	TGTGCCACCAGCATCCATGGGGCAGATACGCAGTATTTT	CATSIHGADTQYF
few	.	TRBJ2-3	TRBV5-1	TGCGCCAGCAGAAGTTCGGCAAGGCCAGATACGCAGTATTTT	CASRSSARPDTQYF
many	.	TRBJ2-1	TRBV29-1	TGCAGCGTGGAAGACAGGCCCGGATTTTTCTTC	CSVEDRPGFFF
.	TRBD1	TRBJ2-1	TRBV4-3	TGCGCCAGCAGCCGCTCCGGGACAGGGAGCTCCTACAATGAGCAGTTCTTC	CASSRSGTGSSYNEQFF
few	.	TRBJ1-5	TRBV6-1	TGTGCCAGCAGTCCCCCGAAGCAGAGGGGCAATCAGCCCCAGCATTTT	CASSPPKQRGNQPQHF
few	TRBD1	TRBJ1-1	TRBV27	TGTGCCAGTATGACAGGGGGCACTGAAGCTTTCTTT	CASMTGGTEAFF
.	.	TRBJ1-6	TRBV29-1	TGCAGCGTTAACGAGGGTCTTAATTCACCCCTCCACTTT	CSVNEGLNSPLHF
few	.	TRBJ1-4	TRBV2	TGTGCCAGCAGTGAATCCCGACAGGTGAAAAAACTGTTTTTT	CASSESRQVKKLFF
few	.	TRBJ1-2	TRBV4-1	TGCGCCAGCAGCCAAGCCCTGGGGGGGGCATTAATCGGCTACACCTTC	CASSQALGGALIGYTF
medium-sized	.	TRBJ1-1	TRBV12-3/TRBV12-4	TGTGCCAGCAGTTTTTATGGGGGAGGCACTGAAGCTTTCTTT	CASSFYGGGTEAFF
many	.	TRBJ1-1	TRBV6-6	TGTGCCAGCAGCCCAGTTCTGAACACTGAAGCTTTCTTT	CASSPVLNTEAFF
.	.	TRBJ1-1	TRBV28	TGTGCCAGCAGTTGGAACGGTTTGGGGAACACTGAAGCTTTCTTT	CASSWNGLGNTEAFF
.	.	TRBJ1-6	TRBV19	TGTGCCAGCTCATTCCTGGGCGGCTCCTATAATTCACCCCTCCACTTT	CASSFLGGSYNSPLHF
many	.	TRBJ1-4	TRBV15	TGTGCCACCAGCACCCTACCGGGACTGGGAAATGAAAAACTGTTTTTT	CATSTLPGLGNEKLFF
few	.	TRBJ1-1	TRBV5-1	TGCGCCAGCAGCTTACAGGGATGGAACACTGAAGCTTTCTTT	CASSLQGWNTEAFF
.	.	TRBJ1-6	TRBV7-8	TGTGCCAGCAGCTACCTACAGGGATTCTATAATTCACCCCTCCACTTT	CASSYLQGFYNSPLHF
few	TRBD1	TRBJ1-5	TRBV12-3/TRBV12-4	TGTGCCAGCAGCTCCCTCGTAATGGACAGGAGCAATCAGCCCCAGCATTTT	CASSSLVMDRSNQPQHF
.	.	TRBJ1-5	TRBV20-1	TGCAGTGCTAGCGACCTAGCGGGGGAACTGGGCGATCAGCCCCAGCATTTT	CSASDLAGELGDQPQHF
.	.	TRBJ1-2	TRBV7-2	TGTGCCAGCCGGGGGGGGTCACAGGGATACTATGGCTACACCTTC	CASRGGSQGYYGYTF
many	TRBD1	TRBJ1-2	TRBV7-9	TGTGCCAGCAGCTTAGCGTTGGACAGGACCACCTATGGCTACACCTTC	CASSLALDRTTYGYTF
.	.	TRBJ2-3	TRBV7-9	TGTGCCAGCAGCGTCAGCTTCAGCACAGATACGCAGTATTTT	CASSVSFSTDTQYF
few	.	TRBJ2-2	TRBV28	TGTGCCAGCAAAATCGGTGGCACCGGGGAGCTGTTTTTT	CASKIGGTGELFF
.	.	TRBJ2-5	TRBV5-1	TGCGCCAGCAGCTTGTTTGCGGGGTTGGAGACCCAGTACTTC	CASSLFAGLETQYF
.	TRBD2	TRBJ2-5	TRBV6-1	TGTGCCAGCAGTGAAGCTAGCGGGGGGATCCAAGAGACCCAGTACTTC	CASSEASGGIQETQYF
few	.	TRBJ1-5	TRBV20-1	TGCAGTGCTGGCCCGGGACACAAGGGAAATCAGCCCCAGCATTTT	CSAGPGHKGNQPQHF
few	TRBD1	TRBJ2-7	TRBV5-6	TGTGCCAGCAGCTTTTTTCCGGGACAGGGCTACGAGCAGTACTTC	CASSFFPGQGYEQYF
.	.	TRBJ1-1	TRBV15	TGTGCCACCAGGGGACACATGAACACTGAAGCTTTCTTT	CATRGHMNTEAFF
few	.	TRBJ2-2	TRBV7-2	TGTGCCAGCAGCCGGAGGGCCCAAACCGGGGAGCTGTTTTTT	CASSRRAQTGELFF
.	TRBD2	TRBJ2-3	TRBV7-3	TGTGCCAGCAATAGCGGGGGGCCGCCAGATACGCAGTATTTT	CASNSGGPPDTQYF
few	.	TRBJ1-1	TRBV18	TGTGCCAGCTCACCAAAGGGCACTGAAGCTTTCTTT	CASSPKGTEAFF
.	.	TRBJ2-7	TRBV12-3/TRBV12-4	TGTGCCAGCAGGATACAGGGCCTTCCCTACGAGCAGTACTTC	CASRIQGLPYEQYF
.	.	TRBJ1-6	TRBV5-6	TGTGCCAGCAGCTTGATCGAGGGGTCACCCCTCCACTTT	CASSLIEGSPLHF
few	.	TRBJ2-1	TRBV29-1	TGCACCCACTGGGGGGACAGCTCTAATGAGCAGTTCTTC	CTHWGDSSNEQFF
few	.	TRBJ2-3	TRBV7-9	TGTGCCAGCAGGGTCACGTATACGCAGTATTTT	CASRVTYTQYF
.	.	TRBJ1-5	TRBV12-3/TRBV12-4	TGTGCCAGCAGTTTGACGGTTAGGCATCAGCCCCAGCATTTT	CASSLTVRHQPQHF
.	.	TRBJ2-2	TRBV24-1	TGTGCCACCAGTGAGGTACAGGTCGGGTGGTCGAACACCGGGGAGCTGTTTTTT	CATSEVQVGWSNTGELFF
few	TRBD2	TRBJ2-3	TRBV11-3	TGTGCCAGCAGGCATGGGCCGGGGAGGGCCCCAGATACGCAGTATTTT	CASRHGPGRAPDTQYF
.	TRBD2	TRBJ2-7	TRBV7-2	TGTGCCAGCAGCCCCGAACTAGCGGGGGCCTACGAGCAGTACTTC	CASSPELAGAYEQYF
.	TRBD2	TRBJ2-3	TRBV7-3	TGTGCCAGCAGCTTAGGGACTAGCGGGAGACGTTTAGGCACAGATACGCAGTATTTT	CASSLGTSGRRLGTDTQYF
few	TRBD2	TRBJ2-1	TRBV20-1	TGCAGTGCTACCATAGCGGGAGGGATCGCCAATGAGCAGTTCTTC	CSATIAGGIANEQFF
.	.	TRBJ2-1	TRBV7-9	TGTGCCAGCAGCCATACTAAAGGGAAGGGTGAGCAGTTCTTC	CASSHTKGKGEQFF
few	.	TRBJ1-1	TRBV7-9	TGTGCCAGCAGCTTTGATTCCCGAGGGGACACTGAAGCTTTCTTT	CASSFDSRGDTEAFF
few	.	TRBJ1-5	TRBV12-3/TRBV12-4	TGTGCCAGCAGTTTAGGTCCAGTGTATAGCAATCAGCCCCAGCATTTT	CASSLGPVYSNQPQHF
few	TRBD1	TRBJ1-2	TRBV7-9	TGTGCCAGCAGCTCCCCGGACAGGGGATCCTATGGCTACACCTTC	CASSSPDRGSYGYTF
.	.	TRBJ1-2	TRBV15	TGTGCCACCAGGCGCGCAGTTTCAAACTATGGCTACACCTTC	CATRRAVSNYGYTF
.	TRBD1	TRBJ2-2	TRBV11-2	TGTGCCAGCAGCTTCGGGACAGGGCATACCGGGGAGCTGTTTTTT	CASSFGTGHTGELFF
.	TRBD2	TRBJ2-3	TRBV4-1	TGCGCCAGCAGCCGAGTGACTAGCGGGGATATAGATACGCAGTATTTT	CASSRVTSGDIDTQYF
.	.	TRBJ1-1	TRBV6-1	TGTGCCAGCAGGCCCCGATCAGGGTCGAACACTGAAGCTTTCTTT	CASRPRSGSNTEAFF